This passage covers 19 T cell receptor beta chains from one sample sequenced in a study of Ad26.COV2.S vaccination and SARS-CoV-2 variants (dated by TCRdb to about 2021). Libraries were built with the immunoSEQ multiplex PCR assay. Imported from immuneACCESS, the table was reduced by TCRdb to in-frame sequences with V and J called. These copies leave out some clones; in studies compared against another copy, an unresolved V gene accounts for under half, and the cause of the remainder is not known. The sample yields around 380,000 clones; about 88% were counted once. The biggest ten clones account for more than 3% of the sample. The treatment or condition label corresponds to: roughly 18 received Ad26.COV2.S at low or high dose, single or two shots; about 5 received placebo; per-sample allocation not given. For vaccine and placebo recipients, repertoires were sequenced using samples collected on day 63 after the first injection.

Sequences were derived from peripheral blood, sampled in a trial of Ad26.COV2.S vaccine versus placebo. The receptors here all came from a person aged 18-60 years who received the Ad26.COV2.S COVID-19 vaccine or a placebo.

Comments on this clone: The sample contains more than one DNA sequence encoding this CDR3. The V and J genes are TRBV5-1 and TRBJ2-1; 10 nucleotides agree with TRBD1. The germline gives CDR1 SGHRS, CDR2 YFSETQ. The CDR3 loop spans 15 amino acids. V shed 0 bases, J shed 6 bases, and the junction held 3 bases outside the gene matches. The CDR3 sequence: CASSLERTGGNEQFF. The CDR3 region has the DNA TGCGCCAGCAGCTTGGAGCGGACAGGGGGCAATGAGCAGTTCTTC. Using reference TRBV5-1 and TRBJ2-1 for the parts outside the CDR3, the full variable domain is KAGVTQTPRYLIKTRGQQVTLSCSPISGHRSVSWYQQTPGQGLQFLFEYFSETQRNKGNFPGRFSGRQFSNSRSEMNVSTLELGDSALYLCASSLERTGGNEQFFGPGTRLTVL.

This rearrangement joins TRBV12-5 to TRBJ1-2; 9 bases fit TRBD1. The CDR3 contains 19 residues. V trimming: 0 bases; J trimming: 0 bases; junction bases outside the gene matches: 11. Per germline, CDR1 LGHNT and CDR2 FRNRAP. CDR3 sequence reads: CASGLVMGQGFLTNYGYTF. The CDR3 coding sequence is TGTGCTAGTGGTTTGGTAATGGGACAGGGTTTTCTGACTAACTATGGCTACACCTTC.

The V and J genes are TRBV27 and TRBJ1-1; D not certain. With 8 bases removed from V and 0 bases from J, the gap between germline ends came to 4 bases. From germline, CDR1 is MNHEY and CDR2 SMNVEV (reference sequence). There are 11 residues in the CDR3. The CDR3 DNA is TGTGCCAGCCGGATGAACACTGAAGCTTTCTTT. It encodes CASRMNTEAFF.

The chain is built from TRBV12-3 or TRBV12-4 and TRBJ1-6; D uncertain. Trimming removed 3 bases from V and 8 bases from J, with 8 bases in between. The CDR3 spans 13 residues. The CDR3 region has the DNA TGTGCCAGCAGTTTTAGCCCAGATTCACCCCTCCACTTT. Translating gives CASSFSPDSPLHF.

This clone was observed once. The V call is TRBV3-1 (or the pseudogene TRBV3-2), the J call TRBJ2-1, with D perhaps matching TRBD1 (6 bases). The CDR3 is 16 amino acids. CDR1 and CDR2 (germline): LGHDT, YNNKEL (reference sequence). Trimming cost V 0 bases and J 4 bases, with 13 bases left between them. The CDR3 DNA sequence: TGTGCCAGCAGCCAAGATCGAAACGACAGGTACAATGAGCAGTTCTTC. Its translation: CASSQDRNDRYNEQFF.

The DNA for the CDR3 is TGCGCCAGCAGCTCAACTAGCCACCTCACAGATACGCAGTATTTT. Translation: CASSSTSHLTDTQYF. This chain uses TRBV5-1 with TRBJ2-3; D is possibly TRBD2 (6 bases). Germline V gives CDR1 SGHRS, CDR2 YFSETQ. Trimming took 3 bases from V and 2 from J, leaving 13 bases between them. The CDR3 totals 15 residues.

The chain couples TRBV5-1 to TRBJ2-1; possible D gene TRBD1, 7 bases. The CDR3 is made up of 14 amino acids. Germline lookup yields CDR1 SGHRS and CDR2 YFSETQ. V lost 2 bases and J lost 5, with 11 bases in between. The CDR3, as DNA: TGCGCCAGCAGCTTTTTCAGGGGGGACAATGAGCAGTTCTTC. It yields the protein CASSFFRGDNEQFF. Looking up the rest from reference TRBV5-1 and TRBJ2-1 gives the full variable domain: KAGVTQTPRYLIKTRGQQVTLSCSPISGHRSVSWYQQTPGQGLQFLFEYFSETQRNKGNFPGRFSGRQFSNSRSEMNVSTLELGDSALYLCASSFFRGDNEQFFGPGTRLTVL.

This chain links TRBV6-2 or TRBV6-3 with TRBJ2-7; a weak D match, TRBD1 (5 bases). V was trimmed by 2 bases and J by 2 bases, leaving 10 bases between them. CDR3 length: 14 amino acids. CDR1 is MNHEY, CDR2 SVGEGT, per germline. The chain's CDR3 is CASSYQGWAYEQYF. In nucleotides, the CDR3 is TGTGCCAGCAGTTACCAGGGATGGGCCTACGAGCAGTACTTC.

This chain uses TRBV5-1 with TRBJ2-2; 10 bases align to TRBD2. The V gene's germline CDR1 is SGHRS and CDR2 YFSETQ. V lost 2 bases, J lost 5 bases, and 9 bases stayed unmatched. The CDR3 runs 17 residues. The CDR3 sequence: CASSLPSGGAGTGELFF. The CDR3 bases are TGCGCCAGCAGCTTACCCAGCGGGGGGGCCGGAACCGGGGAGCTGTTTTTT. The full variable domain, rest sourced from reference TRBV5-1 and TRBJ2-2, is KAGVTQTPRYLIKTRGQQVTLSCSPISGHRSVSWYQQTPGQGLQFLFEYFSETQRNKGNFPGRFSGRQFSNSRSEMNVSTLELGDSALYLCASSLPSGGAGTGELFFGEGSRLTVL.

V gene TRBV7-2 combines with J gene TRBJ2-5; tentatively, D is TRBD1 or TRBD2 (5 bases each). Germline CDR1 reads SGHTA; CDR2 reads FQGNSA. The length of the CDR3 is 13 residues. The V and J ends lost 4 bases and 3 bases respectively, with 9 bases between them. In DNA form, the CDR3 reads TGTGCCAGCAGCTCAGGGACGAAAGAGACCCAGTACTTC. Amino acid sequence: CASSSGTKETQYF.

The gene calls are TRBV7-2 and TRBJ2-3, with TRBD2 identical over 10 bases. V dropped 6 bases and J dropped 0; count of bases not matched to a gene: 6. The CDR3 is 16 amino acids. Germline CDR1 SGHTA, CDR2 FQGNSA. The CDR3 DNA reads as TGTGCCAGCAGACGGAGCGGGGGGGCGAGCACAGATACGCAGTATTTT. This translates into CASRRSGGASTDTQYF.

The gene calls are TRBV4-3 and TRBJ2-1; D possibly corresponds to TRBD2 (5 bases). This CDR3 is 15 amino acids long. The V end lost 4 bases, the J end lost 0 bases, and 10 bases lay between the germline ends. The germline CDR1 and CDR2 sequences are LGHNA and YSLEER. CDR3 sequence reads: CASSPMGSSYNEQFF. CDR3 sequence (DNA): TGCGCCAGCAGCCCGATGGGGAGCTCCTACAATGAGCAGTTCTTC.

The V and J genes are TRBV7-2 and TRBJ2-7; 14 bases align to TRBD2. This CDR3 contains 16 residues. Per germline, CDR1 SGHTA and CDR2 FQGNSA. V gave up 6 bases and J gave up 0 bases; unmatched junction bases: 4. The CDR3, as DNA: TGTGCCAGCAGTTGGACTAGCGGGGGGAGCTCCTACGAGCAGTACTTC. Amino acids: CASSWTSGGSSYEQYF.

V usage is TRBV10-3 and J usage is TRBJ2-7; 9 positions match TRBD2. The V segment lost 4 bases and the J segment 3 bases; nucleotides outside the gene matches: 7. The CDR3 runs to 15 residues. Germline CDR1 is ENHRY and CDR2 is SYGVKD. The CDR3 DNA reads as TGTGCCATCAGTGGGCCTCCTAGCGGGGTCTACGAGCAGTACTTC. This codes for CAISGPPSGVYEQYF.

This chain connects TRBV6-5 to TRBJ1-6; possibly TRBD1 for D (5 bases). The CDR3 runs 13 residues. V lost 8 bases and J lost 6, with 11 bases in between. Germline CDR1 MNHEY, CDR2 SVGAGI. CDR3 residues: CASAGTRNSPLHF. The CDR3 nucleotides are TGTGCCAGCGCGGGGACGCGTAATTCACCCCTCCACTTT.

This clone has more than one count but fewer than ten. The chain combines TRBV6-2 or TRBV6-3 with TRBJ1-2; D unresolved. Germline loops: CDR1 MNHEY, CDR2 SVGEGT. The length of the CDR3 is 12 residues. V was trimmed by 4 bases and J by 6 bases, leaving 9 bases between them. The CDR3 region is CASSWTRNGYTF. DNA for the CDR3: TGTGCCAGCAGTTGGACGCGGAATGGCTACACCTTC.

The chain is built from TRBV28 and TRBJ1-1; D call uncertain. V was trimmed by 9 bases and J by 2 bases, leaving 7 bases between them. Per the germline V gene, CDR1 is MDHEN and CDR2 is SYDVKM. This CDR3 is built from 11 residues. The CDR3 region has the DNA TGTGCCAGTCACGGTAACACTGAAGCTTTCTTT. Its protein product is CASHGNTEAFF.

The V call is TRBV6-5, the J call TRBJ2-5, with 10 bases aligning to TRBD2. Germline V lookup: CDR1 MNHEY, CDR2 SVGAGI. The CDR3 is made up of 16 amino acids. The V segment lost 0 bases and the J segment 2 bases; nucleotides outside the gene matches: 3. CDR3 coding DNA: TGTGCCAGCAGTTACTCGGCTAGCGGGGGTCAAGAGACCCAGTACTTC. Protein sequence: CASSYSASGGQETQYF.

The gene calls are TRBV6-6 and TRBJ2-7, with 7 bases aligning to TRBD1. The CDR3 is 14 amino acids. With V trimmed by 6 bases and J by 3 bases, 8 bases remained unmatched. Germline V lookup: CDR1 MNHNY, CDR2 SVGAGI (reference sequence). The CDR3 region is CASSLDRDSYEQYF. The CDR3 coding sequence is TGTGCCAGCAGCCTTGACCGGGACAGCTACGAGCAGTACTTC.